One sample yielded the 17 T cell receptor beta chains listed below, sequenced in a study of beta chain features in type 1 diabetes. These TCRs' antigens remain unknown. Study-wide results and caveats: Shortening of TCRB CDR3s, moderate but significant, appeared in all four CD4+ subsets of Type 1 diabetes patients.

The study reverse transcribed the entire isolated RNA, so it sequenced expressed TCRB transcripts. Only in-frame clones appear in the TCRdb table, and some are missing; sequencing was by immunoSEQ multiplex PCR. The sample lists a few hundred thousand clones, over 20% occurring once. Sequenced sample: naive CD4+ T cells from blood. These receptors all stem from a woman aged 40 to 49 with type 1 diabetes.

The CDR3 nucleotides are TGTGCCAGCAGCTTAGATGCAGGGCTCTACGAGCAGTACTTC. Protein sequence: CASSLDAGLYEQYF. The chain combines TRBV7-2 with TRBJ2-7, with D perhaps matching TRBD1 (5 bases). The CDR3 spans 14 residues. Deletions cut 1 base from V and 3 bases from J, with 10 bases between. Germline CDR1 and CDR2: SGHTA and FQGNSA.

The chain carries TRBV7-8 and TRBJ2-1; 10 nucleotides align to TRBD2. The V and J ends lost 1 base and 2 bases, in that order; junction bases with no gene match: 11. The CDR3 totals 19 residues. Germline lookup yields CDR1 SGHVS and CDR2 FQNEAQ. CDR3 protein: CASSLGSSSGRPTYNEQFF. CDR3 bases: TGTGCCAGCAGCTTAGGATCGTCTAGCGGGAGACCAACCTACAATGAGCAGTTCTTC.

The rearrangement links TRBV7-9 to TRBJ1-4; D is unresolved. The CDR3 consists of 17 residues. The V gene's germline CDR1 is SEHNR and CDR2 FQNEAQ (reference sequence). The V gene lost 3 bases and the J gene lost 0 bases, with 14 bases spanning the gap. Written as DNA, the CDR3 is TGTGCCAGCAGCTTTAACCCCCCAGTTGCAACTAATGAAAAACTGTTTTTT. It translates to CASSFNPPVATNEKLFF.

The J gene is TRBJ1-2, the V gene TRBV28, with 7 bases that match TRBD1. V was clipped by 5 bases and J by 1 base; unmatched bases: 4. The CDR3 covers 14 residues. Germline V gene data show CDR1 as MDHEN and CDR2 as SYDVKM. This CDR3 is CASSADRVNYGYTF. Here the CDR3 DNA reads TGTGCCAGCAGTGCAGACAGGGTTAACTATGGCTACACCTTC.

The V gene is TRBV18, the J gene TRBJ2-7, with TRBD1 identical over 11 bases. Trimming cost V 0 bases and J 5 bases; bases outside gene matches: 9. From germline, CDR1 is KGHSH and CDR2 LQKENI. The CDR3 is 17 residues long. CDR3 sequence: CASSPPRGTGGTNEQYF. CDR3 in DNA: TGTGCCAGCTCACCACCGAGAGGGACAGGGGGAACGAACGAGCAGTACTTC.

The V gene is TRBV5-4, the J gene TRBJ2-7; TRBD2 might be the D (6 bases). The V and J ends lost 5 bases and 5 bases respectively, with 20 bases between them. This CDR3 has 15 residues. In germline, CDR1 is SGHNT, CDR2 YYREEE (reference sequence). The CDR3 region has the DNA TGTGCCAGCAGGCGGGACCGATGGAATCTAGACGAGCAGTACTTC. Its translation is CASRRDRWNLDEQYF. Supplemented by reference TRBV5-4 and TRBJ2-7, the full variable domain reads ETGVTQSPTHLIKTRGQQVTLRCSSQSGHNTVSWYQQALGQGPQFIFQYYREEENGRGNFPPRFSGLQFPNYSSELNVNALELDDSALYLCASRRDRWNLDEQYFGPGTRLTVT.

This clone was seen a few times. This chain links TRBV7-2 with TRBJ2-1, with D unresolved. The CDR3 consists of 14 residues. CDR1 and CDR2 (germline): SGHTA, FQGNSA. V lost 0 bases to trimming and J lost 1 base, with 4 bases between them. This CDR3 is CASSLARSYNEQFF. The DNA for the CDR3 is TGTGCCAGCAGCTTAGCGCGGTCCTACAATGAGCAGTTCTTC.

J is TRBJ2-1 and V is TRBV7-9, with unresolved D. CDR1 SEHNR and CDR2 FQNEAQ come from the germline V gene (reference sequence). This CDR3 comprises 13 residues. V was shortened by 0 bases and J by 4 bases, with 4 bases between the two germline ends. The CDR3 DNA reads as TGTGCCAGCAGCTTAGCCAGATACAATGAGCAGTTCTTC. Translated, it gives CASSLARYNEQFF.

CDR3 DNA sequence: TGTGCCAGCAGCTTAGGGGCGGGGGCGGACACTGAAGCTTTCTTT. It encodes CASSLGAGADTEAFF. V usage is TRBV7-9 and J usage is TRBJ1-1; possible D gene TRBD1, 6 bases. The CDR3 contains 15 residues. Per the germline V gene, CDR1 is SEHNR and CDR2 is FQNEAQ (reference sequence). V lost 1 base, J lost 3 bases, and 12 bases lay in between.

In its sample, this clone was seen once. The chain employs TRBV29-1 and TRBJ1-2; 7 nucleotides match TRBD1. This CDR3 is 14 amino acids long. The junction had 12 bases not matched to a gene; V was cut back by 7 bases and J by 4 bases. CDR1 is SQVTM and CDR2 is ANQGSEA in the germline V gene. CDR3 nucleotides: TGCAGCGCCCGCCCCACAGGGGCAGGCTATGGCTACACCTTC. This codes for CSARPTGAGYGYTF. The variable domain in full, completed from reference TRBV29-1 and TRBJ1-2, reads SAVISQKPSRDICQRGTSLTIQCQVDSQVTMMFWYRQQPGQSLTLIATANQGSEATYESGFVIDKFPISRPNLTFSTLTVSNMSPEDSSIYLCSARPTGAGYGYTFGSGTRLTVV.

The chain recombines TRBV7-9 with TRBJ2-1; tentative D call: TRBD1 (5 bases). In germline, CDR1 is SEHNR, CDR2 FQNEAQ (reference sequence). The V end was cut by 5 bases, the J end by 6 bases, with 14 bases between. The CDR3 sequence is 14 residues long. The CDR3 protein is CASSSQTGFNEQFF. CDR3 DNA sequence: TGTGCCAGCAGCAGTCAAACAGGATTCAATGAGCAGTTCTTC.

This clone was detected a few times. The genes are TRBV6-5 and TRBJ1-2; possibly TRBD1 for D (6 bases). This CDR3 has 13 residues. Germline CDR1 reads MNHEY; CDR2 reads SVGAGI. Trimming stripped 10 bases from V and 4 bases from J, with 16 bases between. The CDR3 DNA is TGTGCCACCAAACGGACAGACATCTATGGCTACACCTTC. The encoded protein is CATKRTDIYGYTF.

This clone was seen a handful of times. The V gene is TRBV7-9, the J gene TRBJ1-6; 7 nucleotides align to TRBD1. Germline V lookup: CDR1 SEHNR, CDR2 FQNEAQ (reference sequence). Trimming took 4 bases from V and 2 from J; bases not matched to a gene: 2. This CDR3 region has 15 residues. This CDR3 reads CASSSGGTYNSPLHF. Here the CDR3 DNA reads TGTGCCAGCAGCTCAGGGGGTACCTATAATTCACCCCTCCACTTT.

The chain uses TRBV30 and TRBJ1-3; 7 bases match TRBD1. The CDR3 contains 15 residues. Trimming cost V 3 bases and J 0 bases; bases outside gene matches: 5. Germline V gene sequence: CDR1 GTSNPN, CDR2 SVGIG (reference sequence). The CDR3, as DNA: TGTGCCTGGAGCACGGGACAGAGCTCTGGAAACACCATATATTTT. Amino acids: CAWSTGQSSGNTIYF. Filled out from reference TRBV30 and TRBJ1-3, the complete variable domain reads SQTIHQWPATLVQPVGSPLSLECTVEGTSNPNLYWYRQAAGRGLQLLFYSVGIGQISSEVPQNLSASRPQDRQFILSSKKLLLSDSGFYLCAWSTGQSSGNTIYFGEGSWLTVV.

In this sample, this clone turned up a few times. This CDR3 is CASRGTGWATQQPQHF. The CDR3 nucleotides read TGTGCCAGCAGGGGGACAGGGTGGGCTACCCAGCAGCCCCAGCATTTT. J is TRBJ1-5 and V is TRBV27; 9 bases match TRBD1. V dropped 6 bases and J dropped 7; count of bases not matched to a gene: 13. The CDR3 totals 16 residues. Per the germline V gene, CDR1 is MNHEY and CDR2 is SMNVEV (reference sequence).

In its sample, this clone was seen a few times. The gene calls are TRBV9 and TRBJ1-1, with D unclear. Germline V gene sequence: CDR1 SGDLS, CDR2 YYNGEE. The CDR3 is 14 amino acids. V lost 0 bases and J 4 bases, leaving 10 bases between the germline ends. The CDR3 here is CASSVEDRGTEAFF. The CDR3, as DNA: TGTGCCAGCAGCGTAGAAGACCGGGGCACTGAAGCTTTCTTT.

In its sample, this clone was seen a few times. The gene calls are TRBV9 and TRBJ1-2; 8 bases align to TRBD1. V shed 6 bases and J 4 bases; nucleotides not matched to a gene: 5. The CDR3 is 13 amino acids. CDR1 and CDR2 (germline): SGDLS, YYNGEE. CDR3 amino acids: CASTRQGSYGYTF. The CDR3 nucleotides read TGTGCCAGCACCCGACAGGGGAGCTATGGCTACACCTTC.